This T cell receptor (beta chain) was sequenced in a study of shared clonotypes between healthy human individuals. With regard to this clone: What it binds is not known.

The naive CD8 population came from CD45RO-negative cells selected for CCR7, without terminally differentiated effector memory CD45RA+ cells. V trimming: 6 bases; J trimming: 7 bases; junction bases outside the gene matches: 8. Germline-derived CDR1 and CDR2 are MDHEN and SYDVKM. This CDR3 has 14 amino acids. Samples underwent the assay at deep level. TCRdb keeps only in-frame clones here, not all; method: immunoSEQ multiplex PCR. Counted here are about 2 million clones, approximately 94% occurring once; the ten biggest clones make up 1.2%. Study-wide points: On the whole, naive subsets had larger estimated richness than memory subsets had.

The sequence derives from a man aged 18 to 30 in good health. Sequenced sample: naive CD8+ T cells sorted from blood. This chain links TRBV28 with TRBJ2-3; 9 bases are a match to TRBD2. CDR3 nucleotides: TGTGCCAGCAGCCACAGGCTAGCGGGGAATACGCAGTATTTT. Amino acid sequence: CASSHRLAGNTQYF. The full variable domain, with the rest looked up from reference TRBV28 and TRBJ2-3, is DVKVTQSSRYLVKRTGEKVFLECVQDMDHENMFWYRQDPGLGLRLIYFSYDVKMKEKGDIPEGYSVSREKKERFSLILESASTNQTSMYLCASSHRLAGNTQYFGPGTRLTVL.